The source of this T cell receptor (beta chain) is a study of shared clonotypes between healthy human individuals. General study points: The genetic and exposure-history diversity represented was limited by few donors. The authors expected sequencing depth to affect clonotype sharing among donors.

In germline, CDR1 is SGHTA, CDR2 FQGTGA. The CDR3 extends over 20 amino acids. With 5 bases clipped from V and 3 bases from J, the junction kept 18 bases outside the gene matches. Of note for this clone: Its matching antigen is unknown.

Sequencing was performed with immunoSEQ multiplex PCR; in TCRdb, only in-frame clones are kept and a portion is missing. The profile shows fewer than 850,000 clones, 90% of them singletons. All donors qualified as healthy HIV-negative adults and had experienced no recent acute infections or vaccinations. Every donor, a Caucasian adult, lived in Nashville, Tennessee. This chain connects TRBV7-3 to TRBJ2-2, with 10 positions matching TRBD2. The sequence was obtained from a man aged 18 to 29 in good health. Some clones in this sample may be carry-over from other donors' samples. The sequenced sample consisted of memory CD8+ T cells from PBMCs. The subset was: CD45RO+ cells pooled with CCR7-negative TemRA cells. The CDR3 sequence is CASSNLPPSAGGPDTGELFF. The CDR3 region has the DNA TGTGCCAGCAGCAACCTTCCCCCTTCAGCGGGAGGGCCAGACACCGGGGAGCTGTTTTTT.